A single sample is the source of the 13 T cell receptor beta chains below, sequenced in a study of cytomegalovirus exposure and HLA in healthy donors. Generated by immunoSEQ multiplex PCR, the TCRdb table keeps only in-frame clones and is missing some. Of some 140,000 clones detected, roughly 90% appear once; the ten largest clones hold 2.9%. Sequenced sample: PBMCs. These receptors were taken from a young man in good health and CMV-seronegative.

As to this clone: At one end the junction does not follow the germline gene, possibly because of a read error. CDR3 in DNA: TGTGCCAGCAGTCTACACCAGGGGACAGCCATAGGGTTC. Protein product: CASSLHQGTAIGF. This chain connects TRBV27 to TRBJ2-7, with 7 nucleotides matching TRBD1. CDR1 is MNHEY and CDR2 is SMNVEV in the germline V gene (reference sequence). There are 13 residues in the CDR3.

This clone was detected only once. The chain combines TRBV7-9 with TRBJ2-2; 7 bases line up with TRBD2. J was trimmed by 5 bases and V by 0 bases; bases with no gene match: 0. Germline-derived CDR1 and CDR2 are SEHNR and FQNEAQ (reference sequence). This CDR3 comprises 14 residues. The CDR3 DNA sequence: TGTGCCAGCAGCTTAGCGGGAGGGACCGGGGAGCTGTTTTTT. Its translation: CASSLAGGTGELFF.

J is TRBJ1-2 and V is TRBV7-9; D unclear. The V gene lost 6 bases and the J gene lost 4 bases, with 12 bases spanning the gap. Germline loops: CDR1 SEHNR, CDR2 FQNEAQ (reference sequence). The CDR3 is 13 amino acids. CDR3 sequence: CASRGEGPYGYTF. DNA of the CDR3: TGTGCCAGCAGGGGTGAGGGTCCCTATGGCTACACCTTC.

This clone was observed at least ten times. V usage is TRBV6-1 and J usage is TRBJ2-1; 13 bases fit TRBD2. V lost 4 bases to trimming and J lost 8 bases; unmatched junction nucleotides: 5. Germline CDR1 is MNHNS and CDR2 is SASEGT. This CDR3 comprises 15 residues. CDR3 DNA: TGTGCCAGCAGTGGGACTAGCGGGAGCGCGGATGAGCAGTTCTTC. Its protein is CASSGTSGSADEQFF.

This clone was recorded once. The rearrangement uses TRBV19 and TRBJ1-5, with TRBD1 matching over 11 bases. CDR3 size: 15 residues. Losses at the gene ends were 6 bases for V and 5 bases for J; bases not matched to a gene: 6. Germline CDR1 is LNHDA and CDR2 is SQIVND (reference sequence). CDR3 coding DNA: TGTGCCAGTAGCGACGGACAGGGGGCCTATCAGCCCCAGCATTTT. This codes for CASSDGQGAYQPQHF.

The V call is TRBV7-7, the J call TRBJ2-5; 9 bases are a match to TRBD1. Germline-derived CDR1 and CDR2 are SSHAT and FNYEAQ (reference sequence). The CDR3 consists of 15 residues. Germline trimming cut 5 bases from V and 4 bases from J; bases unmatched to any gene: 8. As DNA, the CDR3 is TGTGCCAGCAGCAATACAGGGGGCGCAACAGAGACCCAGTACTTC. Residues: CASSNTGGATETQYF.

The chain carries TRBV29-1 and TRBJ2-4, with D maybe TRBD1 (5 bases). Germline CDR1 SQVTM, CDR2 ANQGSEA. The CDR3 totals 13 residues. The germline V and J ends were trimmed by 4 bases and 0 bases, with 7 bases remaining between them. The CDR3 bases are TGCAGCGTTGCTCAGGGAGCCAAAAACATTCAGTACTTC. It translates to CSVAQGAKNIQYF.

V and J are TRBV19 and TRBJ2-7; TRBD1 might be the D (5 bases). CDR1 is LNHDA and CDR2 is SQIVND in the germline V gene (reference sequence). V lost 5 bases and J 3 bases, leaving 8 bases between the germline ends. This CDR3 is built from 12 residues. DNA of the CDR3: TGTGCCAGTAGTCGGCAGGGCTACGAGCAGTACTTC. Its translation: CASSRQGYEQYF.

The rearrangement links TRBV2 to TRBJ2-1; TRBD2 matches 11 bases. V trimming: 1 base; J trimming: 9 bases; junction bases outside the gene matches: 5. CDR3 size: 15 residues. Looked up from germline, CDR1 is SNHLY and CDR2 is FYNNEI. The CDR3 sequence: CASSEERLAGGEQFF. In DNA form, the CDR3 reads TGTGCCAGCAGTGAAGAAAGGCTAGCGGGAGGTGAGCAGTTCTTC. Filled out from reference TRBV2 and TRBJ2-1, the complete variable domain reads EPEVTQTPSHQVTQMGQEVILRCVPISNHLYFYWYRQILGQKVEFLVSFYNNEISEKSEIFDDQFSVERPDGSNFTLKIRSTKLEDSAMYFCASSEERLAGGEQFFGPGTRLTVL.

The rearrangement joins TRBV5-6 to TRBJ1-2; tentatively, D is TRBD1 (5 bases). The CDR3 covers 13 residues. The germline V gene has CDR1 SGHDT and CDR2 YYEEEE. V shed 2 bases and J shed 5 bases, with 10 bases lying between them. The CDR3 reads CASSFRRVYGYTF. The CDR3 DNA reads TGTGCCAGCAGCTTCCGCAGGGTTTATGGCTACACCTTC.

The chain uses TRBV6-1 and TRBJ2-1; D remains unclear. CDR3 length equals 11 residues. CDR1 is MNHNS, CDR2 SASEGT, per germline. V shed 6 bases and J shed 3 bases, with 3 bases lying between them. CDR3 protein: CASSFYNEQFF. The CDR3, as DNA: TGTGCCAGCAGCTTCTACAATGAGCAGTTCTTC.

This clone was found once. V and J are TRBV7-2 and TRBJ1-4; D is perhaps TRBD1 (5 bases). This CDR3 contains 15 residues. V lost 5 bases, J lost 3 bases, and 13 bases lay in between. Germline assignment: CDR1 SGHTA and CDR2 FQGNSA. As DNA, the CDR3 is TGTGCCAGCAGCCAAGGCAGGGTAGCTAATGAAAAACTGTTTTTT. Its protein is CASSQGRVANEKLFF.

The CDR3: CASSEGFNYGYTF. The CDR3 DNA reads TGTGCCAGCAGCGAGGGTTTTAACTATGGCTACACCTTC. The chain is built from TRBV7-8 and TRBJ1-2; D unclear. The CDR3 totals 13 residues. The germline CDR1 and CDR2 sequences are SGHVS and FQNEAQ. Trimming shortened V by 5 bases and J by 1 base, and 8 bases separated the two germline ends. The full variable domain, in which reference TRBV7-8 and TRBJ1-2 provide the parts outside the CDR3, is GAGVSQSPRYKVAKRGQDVALRCDPISGHVSLFWYQQALGQGPEFLTYFQNEAQLDKSGLPSDRFFAERPEGSVSTLKIQRTQQEDSAVYLCASSEGFNYGYTFGSGTRLTVV.